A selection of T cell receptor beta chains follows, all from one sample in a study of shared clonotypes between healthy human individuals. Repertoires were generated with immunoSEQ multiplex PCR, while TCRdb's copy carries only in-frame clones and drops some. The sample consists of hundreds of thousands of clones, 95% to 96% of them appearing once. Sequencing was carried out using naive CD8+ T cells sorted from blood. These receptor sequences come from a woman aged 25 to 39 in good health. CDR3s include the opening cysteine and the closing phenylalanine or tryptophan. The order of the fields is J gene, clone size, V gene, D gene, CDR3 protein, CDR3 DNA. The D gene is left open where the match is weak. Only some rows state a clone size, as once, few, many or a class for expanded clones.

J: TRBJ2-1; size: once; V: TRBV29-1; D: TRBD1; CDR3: CSVAGSGQGKLDEQFF; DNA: TGCAGCGTGGCCGGATCGGGACAGGGGAAGCTGGATGAGCAGTTCTTC
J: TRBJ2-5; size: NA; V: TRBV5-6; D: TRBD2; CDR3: CASSGLADQETQYF; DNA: TGTGCCAGCAGCGGACTAGCGGACCAAGAGACCCAGTACTTC
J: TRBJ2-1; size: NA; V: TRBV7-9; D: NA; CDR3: CASSFGGGGEQFF; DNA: TGTGCCAGCAGCTTCGGGGGAGGGGGTGAGCAGTTCTTC
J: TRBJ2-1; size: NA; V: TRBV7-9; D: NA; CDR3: CASSLDTPPRSDLIRQFF; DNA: TGTGCCAGCAGCCTGGACACCCCTCCCCGGAGCGATCTGATCCGGCAGTTCTTC
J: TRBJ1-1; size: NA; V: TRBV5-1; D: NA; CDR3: CASSFLLRGSMNTEAFF; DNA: TGCGCCAGCAGCTTTTTATTAAGGGGCTCAATGAACACTGAAGCTTTCTTT
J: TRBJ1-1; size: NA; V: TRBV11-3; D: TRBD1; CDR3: CASSTDRDSEAFF; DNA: TGTGCCAGCAGCACAGACAGGGATTCTGAAGCTTTCTTT
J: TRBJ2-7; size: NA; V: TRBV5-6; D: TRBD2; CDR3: CASSLARGTKSYEQYF; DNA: TGTGCCAGCAGCTTGGCCCGTGGGACTAAGAGCTACGAGCAGTACTTC
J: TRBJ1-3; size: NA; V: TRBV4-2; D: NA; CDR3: CASSQDTEGTGNTIYF; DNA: TGTGCCAGCAGCCAAGATACGGAGGGGACTGGAAACACCATATATTTT
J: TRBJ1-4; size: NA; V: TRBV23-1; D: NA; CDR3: CASSPTTGYTEKLFF; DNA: TGCGCCAGCAGTCCTACTACAGGGTATACTGAAAAACTGTTTTTT
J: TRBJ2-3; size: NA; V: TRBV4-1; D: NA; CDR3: CASSLPQTVGPTDTQYF; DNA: TGCGCCAGCAGCCTCCCCCAGACAGTGGGGCCCACAGATACGCAGTATTTT
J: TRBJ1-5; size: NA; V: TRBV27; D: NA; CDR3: CASKWGGSNQPQHF; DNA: TGTGCCAGCAAGTGGGGGGGAAGCAATCAGCCCCAGCATTTT
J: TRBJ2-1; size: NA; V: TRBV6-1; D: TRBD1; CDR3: CASSERQGIHNEQFF; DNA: TGTGCCAGCAGTGAAAGACAGGGGATCCACAATGAGCAGTTCTTC
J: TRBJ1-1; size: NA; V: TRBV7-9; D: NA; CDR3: CASRGTVNTEAFF; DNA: TGTGCCAGCAGGGGGACGGTGAACACTGAAGCTTTCTTT
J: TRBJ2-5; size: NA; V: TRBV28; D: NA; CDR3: CASSPPTGTLQETQYF; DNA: TGTGCCAGCAGTCCCCCGACCGGGACTCTCCAAGAGACCCAGTACTTC
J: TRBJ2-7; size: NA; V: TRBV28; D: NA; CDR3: CASSLNFYEQYF; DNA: TGTGCCAGCAGTTTAAACTTCTACGAGCAGTACTTC
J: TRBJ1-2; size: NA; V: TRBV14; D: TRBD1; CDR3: CASSQEGQGFFYGYTF; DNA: TGTGCCAGCAGCCAAGAGGGACAGGGCTTTTTCTATGGCTACACCTTC
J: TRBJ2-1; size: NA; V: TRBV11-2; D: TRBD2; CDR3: CASSSPGLAHNEQFF; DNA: TGTGCCAGCAGCTCCCCGGGACTAGCACATAATGAGCAGTTCTTC
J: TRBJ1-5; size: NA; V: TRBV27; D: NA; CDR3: CASVGGTGQPQHF; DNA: TGTGCCAGCGTGGGGGGTACGGGTCAGCCCCAGCATTTT
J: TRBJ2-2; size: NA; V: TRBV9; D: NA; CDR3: CASSADPGELFF; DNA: TGTGCCAGCAGCGCAGACCCCGGGGAGCTGTTTTTT
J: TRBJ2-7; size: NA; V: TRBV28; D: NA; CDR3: CASSQNGGYEQYF; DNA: TGTGCCAGCAGCCAAAATGGGGGCTACGAGCAGTACTTC
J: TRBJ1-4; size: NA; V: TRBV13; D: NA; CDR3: CASSLGSPEKLFF; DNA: TGTGCCAGCAGCTTAGGGTCGCCAGAAAAACTGTTTTTT
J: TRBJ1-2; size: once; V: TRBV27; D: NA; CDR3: CASSLKGEDYGYTF; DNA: TGTGCCAGCAGTTTAAAAGGGGAGGACTATGGCTACACCTTC
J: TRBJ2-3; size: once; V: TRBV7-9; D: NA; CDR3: CASSPSGTGQADTQYF; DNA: TGTGCCAGCAGCCCCTCGGGCACAGGTCAAGCAGATACGCAGTATTTT
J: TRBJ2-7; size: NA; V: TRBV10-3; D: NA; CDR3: CAISAGETVYEQYF; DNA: TGTGCCATCAGTGCAGGGGAAACAGTTTACGAGCAGTACTTC
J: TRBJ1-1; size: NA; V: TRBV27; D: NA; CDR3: CASSLYPGSTEAFF; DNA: TGTGCCAGCAGTTTATATCCAGGGAGCACTGAAGCTTTCTTT
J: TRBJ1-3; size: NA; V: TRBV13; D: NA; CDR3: CASSPASGNTIYF; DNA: TGTGCCAGCAGCCCAGCCTCTGGAAACACCATATATTTT
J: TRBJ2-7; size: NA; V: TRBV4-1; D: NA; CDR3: CASSQEYGHGKRSGSYEQYF; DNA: TGCGCCAGCAGCCAAGAGTATGGACACGGAAAAAGGTCGGGGTCCTACGAGCAGTACTTC
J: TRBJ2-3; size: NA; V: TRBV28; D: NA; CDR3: CASSSPISGTATDTQYF; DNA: TGTGCCAGCAGTTCGCCGATATCAGGGACGGCCACAGATACGCAGTATTTT
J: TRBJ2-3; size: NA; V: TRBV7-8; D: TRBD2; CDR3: CASSLAVTSPDTQYF; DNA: TGTGCCAGCAGCTTAGCAGTGACTAGCCCAGATACGCAGTATTTT
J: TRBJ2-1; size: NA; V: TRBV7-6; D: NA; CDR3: CASSLGNNEQFF; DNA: TGTGCCAGCAGCTTAGGTAACAATGAGCAGTTCTTC
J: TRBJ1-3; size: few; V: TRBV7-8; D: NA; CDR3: CASSLATGNTIYF; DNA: TGTGCCAGCAGCTTAGCCACCGGAAACACCATATATTTT
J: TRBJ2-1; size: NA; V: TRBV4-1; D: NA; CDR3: CASSVLEEQFF; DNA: TGCGCCAGCAGCGTACTAGAGGAGCAGTTCTTC
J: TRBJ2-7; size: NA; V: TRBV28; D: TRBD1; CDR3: CASQKRDSHYEQYF; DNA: TGTGCCAGCCAGAAGAGGGACAGCCACTACGAGCAGTACTTC
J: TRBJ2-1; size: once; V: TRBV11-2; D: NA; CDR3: CASSLGNEQFF; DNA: TGTGCCAGCAGCTTGGGAAATGAGCAGTTCTTC
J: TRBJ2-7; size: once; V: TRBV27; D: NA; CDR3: CASSLSMRRGHEQYF; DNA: TGTGCCAGCAGTTTATCGATGCGACGAGGTCACGAGCAGTACTTC
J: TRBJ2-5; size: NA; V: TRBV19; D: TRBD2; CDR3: CASSSGLQETQYF; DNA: TGTGCCAGTAGTTCGGGACTACAAGAGACCCAGTACTTC
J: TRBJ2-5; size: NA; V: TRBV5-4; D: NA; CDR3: CASRAPGTLFLTQYF; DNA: TGTGCCAGCAGAGCTCCGGGGACCCTTTTCCTGACCCAGTACTTC
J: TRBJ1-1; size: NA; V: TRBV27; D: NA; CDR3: CASSRGWNTEAFF; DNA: TGTGCCAGCTCGAGGGGCTGGAACACTGAAGCTTTCTTT
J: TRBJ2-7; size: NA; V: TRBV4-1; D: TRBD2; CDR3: CASSLGVAGGVYEQYF; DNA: TGCGCCAGCAGTCTCGGGGTAGCGGGAGGTGTCTACGAGCAGTACTTC
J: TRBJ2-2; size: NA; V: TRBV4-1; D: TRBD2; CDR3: CASSQGLAGGELFF; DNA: TGCGCCAGCAGCCAAGGACTAGCGGGCGGGGAGCTGTTTTTT
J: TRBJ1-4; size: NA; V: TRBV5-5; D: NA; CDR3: CASSLEPPTLTNEKLFF; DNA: TGTGCCAGCAGCTTGGAACCCCCGACACTAACTAATGAAAAACTGTTTTTT